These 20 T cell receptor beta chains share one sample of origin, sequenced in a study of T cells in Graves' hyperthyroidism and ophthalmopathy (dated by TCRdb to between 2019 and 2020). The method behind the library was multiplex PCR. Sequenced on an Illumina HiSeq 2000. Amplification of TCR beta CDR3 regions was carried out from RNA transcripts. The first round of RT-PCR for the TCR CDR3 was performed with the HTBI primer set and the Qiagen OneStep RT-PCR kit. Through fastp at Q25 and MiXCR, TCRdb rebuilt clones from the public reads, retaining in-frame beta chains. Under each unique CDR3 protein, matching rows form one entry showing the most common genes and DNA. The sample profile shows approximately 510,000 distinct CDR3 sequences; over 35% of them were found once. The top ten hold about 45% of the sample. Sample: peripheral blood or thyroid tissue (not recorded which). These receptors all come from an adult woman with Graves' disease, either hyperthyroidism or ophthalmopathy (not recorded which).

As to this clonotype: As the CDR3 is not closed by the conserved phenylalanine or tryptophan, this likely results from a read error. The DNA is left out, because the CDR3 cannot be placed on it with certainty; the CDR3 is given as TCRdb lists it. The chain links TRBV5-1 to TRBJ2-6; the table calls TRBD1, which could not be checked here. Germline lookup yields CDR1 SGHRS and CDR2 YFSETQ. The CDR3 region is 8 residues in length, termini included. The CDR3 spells CASSLDGT.

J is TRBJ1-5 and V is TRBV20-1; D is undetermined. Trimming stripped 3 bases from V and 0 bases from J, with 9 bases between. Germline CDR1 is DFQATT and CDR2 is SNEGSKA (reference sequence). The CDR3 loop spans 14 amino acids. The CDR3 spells CSASYGDSNQPQHF. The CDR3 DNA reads TGCAGTGCTAGTTACGGGGATAGCAATCAGCCCCAGCATTTT.

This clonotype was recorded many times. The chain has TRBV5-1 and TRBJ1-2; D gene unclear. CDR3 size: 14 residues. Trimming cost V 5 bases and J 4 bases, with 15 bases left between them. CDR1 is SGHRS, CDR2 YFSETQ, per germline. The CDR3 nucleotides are TGCGCCAGCAGGCAAGCCTCGGGGTTCTATGGCTACACCTTC. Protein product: CASRQASGFYGYTF.

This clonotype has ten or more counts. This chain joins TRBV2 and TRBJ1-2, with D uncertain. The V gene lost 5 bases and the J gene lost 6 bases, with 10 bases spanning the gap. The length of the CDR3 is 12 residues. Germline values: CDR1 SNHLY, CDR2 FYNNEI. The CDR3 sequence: CASSKRTHGYTF. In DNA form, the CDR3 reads TGTGCCAGCAGTAAAAGGACTCATGGCTACACCTTC.

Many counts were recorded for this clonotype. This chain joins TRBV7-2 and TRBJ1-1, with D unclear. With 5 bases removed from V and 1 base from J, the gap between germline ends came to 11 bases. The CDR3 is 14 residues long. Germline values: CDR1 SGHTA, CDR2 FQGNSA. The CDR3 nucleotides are TGTGCCAGCAGCCAGATACGGGGGAACACTGAAGCTTTCTTT. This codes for CASSQIRGNTEAFF.

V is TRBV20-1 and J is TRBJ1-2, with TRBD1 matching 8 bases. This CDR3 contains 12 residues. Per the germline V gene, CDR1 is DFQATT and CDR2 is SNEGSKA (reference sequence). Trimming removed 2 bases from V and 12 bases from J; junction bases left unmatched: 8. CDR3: CSARHQGASNTF. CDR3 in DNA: TGCAGTGCTAGACATCAGGGGGCGAGCAACACCTTC.

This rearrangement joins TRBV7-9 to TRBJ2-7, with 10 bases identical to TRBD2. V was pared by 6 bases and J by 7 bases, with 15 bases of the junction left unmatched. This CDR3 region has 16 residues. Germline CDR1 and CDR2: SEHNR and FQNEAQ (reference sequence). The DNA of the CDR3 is TGTGCCAGCAGATCACTAGGGGGACTAGCGAGGGGTGAGCAGTACTTC. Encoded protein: CASRSLGGLARGEQYF.

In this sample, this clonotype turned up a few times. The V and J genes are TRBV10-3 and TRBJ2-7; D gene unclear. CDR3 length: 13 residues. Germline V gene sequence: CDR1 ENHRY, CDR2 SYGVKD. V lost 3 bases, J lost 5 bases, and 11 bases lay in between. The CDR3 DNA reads TGTGCCATCAGTGAAATGGGTCCCAACGAGCAGTACTTC. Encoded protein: CAISEMGPNEQYF.

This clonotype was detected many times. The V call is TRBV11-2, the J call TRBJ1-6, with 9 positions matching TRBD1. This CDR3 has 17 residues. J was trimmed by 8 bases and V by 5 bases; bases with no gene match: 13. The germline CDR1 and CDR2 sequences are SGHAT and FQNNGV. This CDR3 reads CASSRNTGTGSDSPLHF. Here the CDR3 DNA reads TGTGCCAGCAGCCGAAATACCGGGACAGGGTCAGATTCACCCCTCCACTTT.

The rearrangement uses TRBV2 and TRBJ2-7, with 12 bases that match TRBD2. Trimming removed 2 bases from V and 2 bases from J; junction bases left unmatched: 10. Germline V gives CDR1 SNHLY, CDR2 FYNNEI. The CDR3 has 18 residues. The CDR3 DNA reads TGTGCCAGCAGTGAAAGTTTCGTACTAGCGGGGGGTACCTACGAGCAGTACTTC. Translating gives CASSESFVLAGGTYEQYF.

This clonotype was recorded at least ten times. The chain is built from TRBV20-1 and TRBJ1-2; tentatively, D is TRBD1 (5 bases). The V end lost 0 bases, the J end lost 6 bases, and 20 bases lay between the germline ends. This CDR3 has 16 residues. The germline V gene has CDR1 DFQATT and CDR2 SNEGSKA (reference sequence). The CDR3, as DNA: TGCAGTGCTAGAGATCTGTCTTGGGGGAGAGAGAATGGCTACACCTTC. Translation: CSARDLSWGRENGYTF.

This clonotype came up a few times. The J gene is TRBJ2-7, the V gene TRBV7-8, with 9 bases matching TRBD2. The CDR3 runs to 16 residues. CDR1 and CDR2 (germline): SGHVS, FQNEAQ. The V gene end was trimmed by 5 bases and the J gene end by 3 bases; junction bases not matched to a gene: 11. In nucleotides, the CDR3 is TGTGCCAGCAGCCCCAACCAACTAGCGGGTGTCTACGAGCAGTACTTC. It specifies CASSPNQLAGVYEQYF.

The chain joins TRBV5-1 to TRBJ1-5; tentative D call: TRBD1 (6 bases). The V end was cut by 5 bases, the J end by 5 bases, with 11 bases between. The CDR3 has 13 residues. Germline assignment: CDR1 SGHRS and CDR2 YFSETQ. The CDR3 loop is CASREDSYQPQHF. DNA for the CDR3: TGCGCCAGCAGAGAGGACAGCTATCAGCCCCAGCATTTT.

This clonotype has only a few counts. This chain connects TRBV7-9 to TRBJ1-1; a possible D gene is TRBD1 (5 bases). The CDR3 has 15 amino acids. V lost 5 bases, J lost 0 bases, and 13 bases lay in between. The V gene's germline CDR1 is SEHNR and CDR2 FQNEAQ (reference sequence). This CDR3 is CASSHRDGVNTEAFF. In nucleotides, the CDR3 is TGTGCCAGCAGCCATAGGGACGGAGTGAACACTGAAGCTTTCTTT.

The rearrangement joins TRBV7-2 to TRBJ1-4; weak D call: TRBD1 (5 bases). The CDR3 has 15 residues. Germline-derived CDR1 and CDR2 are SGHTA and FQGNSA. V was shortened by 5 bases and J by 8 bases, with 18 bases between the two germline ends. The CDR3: CASSTLGQGGEKLFF. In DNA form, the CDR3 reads TGTGCCAGCAGCACCCTAGGGCAGGGAGGAGAAAAACTGTTTTTT.

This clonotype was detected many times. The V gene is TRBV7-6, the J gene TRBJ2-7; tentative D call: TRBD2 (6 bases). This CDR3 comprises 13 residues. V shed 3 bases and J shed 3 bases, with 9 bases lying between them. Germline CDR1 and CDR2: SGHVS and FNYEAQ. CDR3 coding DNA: TGTGCCAGCAGCTTCGGACTAAACTACGAGCAGTACTTC. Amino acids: CASSFGLNYEQYF.

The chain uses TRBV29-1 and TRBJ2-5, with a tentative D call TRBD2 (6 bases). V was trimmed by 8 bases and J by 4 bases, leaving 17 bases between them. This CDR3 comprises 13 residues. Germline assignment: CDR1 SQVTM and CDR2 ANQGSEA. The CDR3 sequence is CSPWREIGETQYF. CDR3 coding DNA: TGCAGCCCGTGGAGGGAGATAGGAGAGACCCAGTACTTC.

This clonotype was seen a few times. CDR3 DNA: TGTGCCACCAGCAGTGCCCGTGTGGTAGGACCGAATCAGCCCCAGCATTTT. Its translation: CATSSARVVGPNQPQHF. The rearrangement uses TRBV15 and TRBJ1-5; the D is unclear. The CDR3 totals 17 residues. CDR1 and CDR2 from the germline V gene are LNHNV and YYDKDF (reference sequence). V lost 3 bases and J 4 bases, leaving 19 bases between the germline ends.

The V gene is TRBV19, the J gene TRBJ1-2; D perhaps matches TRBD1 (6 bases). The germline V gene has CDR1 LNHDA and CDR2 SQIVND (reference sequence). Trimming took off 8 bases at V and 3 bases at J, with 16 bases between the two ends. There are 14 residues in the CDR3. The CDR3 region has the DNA TGTGCCAGTGCCCATGGGGGGCAACACTATGGCTACACCTTC. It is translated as CASAHGGQHYGYTF. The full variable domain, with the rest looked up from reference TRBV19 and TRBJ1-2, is DGGITQSPKYLFRKEGQNVTLSCEQNLNHDAMYWYRQDPGQGLRLIYYSQIVNDFQKGDIAEGYSVSREKKESFPLTVTSAQKNPTAFYLCASAHGGQHYGYTFGSGTRLTVV.

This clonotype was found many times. CDR3 protein: CASSYSSGAYGYTF. The CDR3 nucleotides are TGTGCCAGCAGTTACTCATCGGGGGCCTATGGCTACACCTTC. The V call is TRBV6-6, the J call TRBJ1-2, with D perhaps TRBD1 (6 bases). Between the trimmed V and J ends, which lost 0 bases and 4 bases, there was a span of 9 bases. Looked up from germline, CDR1 is MNHNY and CDR2 is SVGAGI (reference sequence). The length of the CDR3 is 14 residues.